This T cell receptor (beta chain) was obtained from a study of T cells in Graves' hyperthyroidism and ophthalmopathy. Study-wide results and caveats: Blood held most thyroid clonotypes expanded above 0.001 frequency.

From RNA transcripts, TCR beta CDR3 regions were amplified. Carried out on the TCR CDR3, a first-round RT-PCR used the HTBI primer set. MiXCR, applied by TCRdb to the multiplex PCR reads, yields one record per CDR3 protein. The sample records some 460,000 distinct CDR3 sequences, about a sixth being singletons. This CDR3 has 18 residues. The germline V and J ends were trimmed by 4 bases and 0 bases, with 17 bases remaining between them. Germline V gives CDR1 SGHRS, CDR2 YFSETQ. Aged 18 to 65, the patients had hyperthyroidism that was newly diagnosed and had lasted under 2 months. Cells are PBMCs isolated from 10 ml of fresh blood. Remarks on this clonotype: Its antigen is as yet unknown.

The chain combines TRBV5-1 with TRBJ2-6, with D tentatively TRBD1 (6 bases). The sequenced sample was blood. The receptor comes from a woman between 18 and 30 years old with Graves' hyperthyroidism. CDR3 region: CASSISTDSLSGANVLTF. Written as DNA, the CDR3 is TGCGCCAGCAGCATCAGTACGGACAGTCTCTCTGGGGCCAACGTCCTGACTTTC.